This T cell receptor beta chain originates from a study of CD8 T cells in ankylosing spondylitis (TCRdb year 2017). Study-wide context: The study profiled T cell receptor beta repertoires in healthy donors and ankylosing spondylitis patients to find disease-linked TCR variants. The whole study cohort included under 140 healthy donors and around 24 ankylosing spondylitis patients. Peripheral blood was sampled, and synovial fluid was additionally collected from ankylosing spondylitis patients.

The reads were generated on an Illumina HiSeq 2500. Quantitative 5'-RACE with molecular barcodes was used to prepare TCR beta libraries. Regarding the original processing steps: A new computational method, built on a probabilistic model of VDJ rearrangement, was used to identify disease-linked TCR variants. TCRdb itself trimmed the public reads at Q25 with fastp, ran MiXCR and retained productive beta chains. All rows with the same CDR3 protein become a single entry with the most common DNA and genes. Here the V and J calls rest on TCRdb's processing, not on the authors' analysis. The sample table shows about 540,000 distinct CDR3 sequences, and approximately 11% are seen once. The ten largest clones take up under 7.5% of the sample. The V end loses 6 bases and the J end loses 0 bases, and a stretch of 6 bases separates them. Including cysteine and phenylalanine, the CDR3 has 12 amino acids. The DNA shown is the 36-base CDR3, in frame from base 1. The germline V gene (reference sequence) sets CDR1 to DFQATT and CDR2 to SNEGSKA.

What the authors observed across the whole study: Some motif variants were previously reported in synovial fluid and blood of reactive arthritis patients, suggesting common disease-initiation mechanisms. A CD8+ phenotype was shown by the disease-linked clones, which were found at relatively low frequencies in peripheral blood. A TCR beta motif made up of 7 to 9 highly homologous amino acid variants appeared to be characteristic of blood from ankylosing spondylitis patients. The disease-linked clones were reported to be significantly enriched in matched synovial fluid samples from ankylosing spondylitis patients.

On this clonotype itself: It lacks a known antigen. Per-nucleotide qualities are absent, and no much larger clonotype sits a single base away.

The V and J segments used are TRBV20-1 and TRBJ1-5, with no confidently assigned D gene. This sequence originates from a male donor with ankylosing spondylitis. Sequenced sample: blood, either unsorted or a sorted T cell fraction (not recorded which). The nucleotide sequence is TGCAGTGCAAAGTATAGCAATCAGCCCCAGCATTTT. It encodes CSAKYSNQPQHF.